This TCR beta chain was documented in a study of blood T cell repertoires in COVID-19. As for the study in general: The analysed material was cDNA or gDNA that came from T cells, B-cell-depleted T cells, or PBMCs.

This CDR3 is 14 amino acids long. Trimming removed 0 bases at V and 8 bases at J, with 8 bases between. From germline, CDR1 is LGHDT and CDR2 YNNKEL (reference sequence). A single count supports this clone. Under the authors' procedure: Quantification of nucleated cells was approximated via reference gene primer amplification. Here immunoSEQ multiplex PCR was the method, and the copy in TCRdb shows in-frame clones only, minus some. D and trimming come from the DNA, and the V and J calls and clone size come from that table. The sample holds roughly 120,000 clones, 75% to 85% seen once. The specimen was peripheral blood. The sequence was collected from a woman older than 75 with acute or convalescent COVID-19. The chain uses TRBV3-1 (or the pseudogene TRBV3-2) and TRBJ2-6; D remains unclear. The DNA for the CDR3 is TGTGCCAGCAGCCAAGACGCGTCGACCAACGTCCTGACTTTC. Its translation is CASSQDASTNVLTF.